Each of the 4 T cell receptor beta chains below was sequenced from the same sample in a study of cytomegalovirus exposure and HLA in healthy donors. Assay: immunoSEQ multiplex PCR; the TCRdb copy retains only in-frame clones and omits some. The data hold 60,000 to 90,000 clones, with approximately 94% observed a single time. Sequenced sample: PBMCs. The receptors originated from a woman younger than 35 in good health and CMV-seronegative.

V is TRBV19 and J is TRBJ2-1; possibly TRBD1 for D (6 bases). CDR1 LNHDA and CDR2 SQIVND come from the germline V gene (reference sequence). With 7 bases removed from V and 2 bases from J, the gap between germline ends came to 9 bases. The CDR3 spans 13 residues. CDR3 nucleotide sequence: TGTGCCAGTACCTGGACAGCCTACAATGAGCAGTTCTTC. Its translation is CASTWTAYNEQFF.

The V call is TRBV29-1, the J call TRBJ2-3; TRBD1 aligns across 7 bases. CDR1 and CDR2 from the germline V gene are SQVTM and ANQGSEA. The CDR3 spans 12 residues. With V trimmed by 6 bases and J by 5 bases, 5 bases remained unmatched. CDR3 DNA sequence: TGCAGCGTCGAGGGGGCAAGAGATACGCAGTATTTT. Translation: CSVEGARDTQYF.

The chain has TRBV25-1 and TRBJ2-3; D is undetermined. Per germline, CDR1 MGHDK and CDR2 SYGVNS. The CDR3 consists of 13 residues. The V gene lost 4 bases and the J gene lost 5 bases, with 10 bases spanning the gap. The CDR3 sequence: CASSVTGGDTQYF. The CDR3 DNA sequence: TGTGCCAGCAGTGTTACGGGTGGAGATACGCAGTATTTT.

This chain links TRBV7-3 with TRBJ1-1; D uncertain. The germline gives CDR1 SGHTA, CDR2 FQGTGA. V gave up 0 bases and J gave up 8 bases, with 10 bases separating them. This CDR3 has 13 residues. CDR3 sequence reads: CASSLTVAGEAFF. The CDR3 coding sequence is TGTGCCAGCAGCTTAACAGTGGCAGGAGAAGCTTTCTTT.